This entry is about one T cell receptor (beta chain). The sample comes from a study of blood T cell repertoires in COVID-19. Study at large: COVID-19 samples collected from the United States, Italy and Spain covered acute and convalescent phases. PBMCs, B-cell-depleted T cells, or T cells were the source of the cDNA or gDNA that made up the material.

As originally analysed: Reference gene primer amplification in the assay estimated nucleated cell counts. The assay was immunoSEQ multiplex PCR, and TCRdb's table has in-frame clones only and misses some. The V and J calls and the clone size are those of that table, but D and trimming were determined from the DNA. Of roughly 200,000 clones in the sample, around 88% were seen once. V lost 6 bases and J lost 10; bases outside the gene matches: 17. The CDR3 runs 15 residues. Germline CDR1 is MNHEY and CDR2 is SVGAGI. Sequencing input: peripheral blood. This TCR was recovered from a man aged 40-55 years with active or convalescent COVID-19. The gene calls are TRBV6-5 and TRBJ1-1; 7 bases line up with TRBD1. CDR3 in amino acids: CASSPPTGVVGVAFF. DNA of the CDR3: TGTGCCAGCAGCCCACCTACAGGGGTAGTAGGTGTAGCTTTCTTT.